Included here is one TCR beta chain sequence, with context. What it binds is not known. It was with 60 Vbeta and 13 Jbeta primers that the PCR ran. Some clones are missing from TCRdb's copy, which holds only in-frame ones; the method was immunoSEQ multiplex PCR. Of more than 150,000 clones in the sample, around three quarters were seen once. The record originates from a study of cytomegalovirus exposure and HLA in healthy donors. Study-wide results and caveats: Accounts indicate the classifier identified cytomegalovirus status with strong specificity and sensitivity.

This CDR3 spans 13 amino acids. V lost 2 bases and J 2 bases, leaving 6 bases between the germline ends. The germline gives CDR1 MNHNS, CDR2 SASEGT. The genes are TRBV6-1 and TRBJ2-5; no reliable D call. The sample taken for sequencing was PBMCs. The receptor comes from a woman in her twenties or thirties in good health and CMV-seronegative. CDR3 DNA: TGTGCCAGCAGTGAATTGGCTCAAGAGACCCAGTACTTC. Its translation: CASSELAQETQYF.